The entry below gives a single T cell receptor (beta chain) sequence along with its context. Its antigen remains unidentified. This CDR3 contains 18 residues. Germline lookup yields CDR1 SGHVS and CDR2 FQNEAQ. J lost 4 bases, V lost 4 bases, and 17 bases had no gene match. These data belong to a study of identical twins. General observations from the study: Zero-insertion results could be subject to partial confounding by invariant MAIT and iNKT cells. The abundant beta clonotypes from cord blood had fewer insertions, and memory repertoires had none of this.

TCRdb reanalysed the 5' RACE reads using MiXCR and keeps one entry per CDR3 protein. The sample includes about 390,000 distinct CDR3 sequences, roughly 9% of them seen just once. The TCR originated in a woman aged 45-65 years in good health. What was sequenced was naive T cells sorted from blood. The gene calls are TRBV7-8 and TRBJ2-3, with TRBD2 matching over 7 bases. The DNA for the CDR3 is TGTGCCAGCAGCTCACCCCAAGAGGCGGGAGAATCCGCAGATACGCAGTATTTT. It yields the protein CASSSPQEAGESADTQYF. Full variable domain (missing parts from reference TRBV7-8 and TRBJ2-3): GAGVSQSPRYKVAKRGQDVALRCDPISGHVSLFWYQQALGQGPEFLTYFQNEAQLDKSGLPSDRFFAERPEGSVSTLKIQRTQQEDSAVYLCASSSPQEAGESADTQYFGPGTRLTVL.